This T cell receptor (beta chain) originates from a study of blood T cells in healthy people across ages. Study results and limitations: Older age coincided with a roughly linear decline in TCR beta diversity per million T cells.

Points on this clonotype: The antigen is undetermined.

Primers used in a second PCR of about 7 to 12 cycles were a sample-barcoded 5' primer and a J-beta primer mix. TCRdb analysed the 5' RACE reads with MiXCR anew, one entry per CDR3 protein. This table holds roughly 720,000 distinct CDR3 sequences, roughly 50% found once. The sequence derives from a man older than 75 in good health. The sequencing input was blood.

CDR3 loop: CSAGTGTGKVHEQYF. The DNA for the CDR3 is TGCAGTGCCGGGACCGGGACAGGGAAAGTCCACGAGCAGTACTTC. This rearrangement joins TRBV20-1 to TRBJ2-7, with 9 bases matching TRBD1. With V trimmed by 6 bases and J by 5 bases, 14 bases remained unmatched. Germline V gives CDR1 DFQATT, CDR2 SNEGSKA (reference sequence). This CDR3 contains 15 residues.